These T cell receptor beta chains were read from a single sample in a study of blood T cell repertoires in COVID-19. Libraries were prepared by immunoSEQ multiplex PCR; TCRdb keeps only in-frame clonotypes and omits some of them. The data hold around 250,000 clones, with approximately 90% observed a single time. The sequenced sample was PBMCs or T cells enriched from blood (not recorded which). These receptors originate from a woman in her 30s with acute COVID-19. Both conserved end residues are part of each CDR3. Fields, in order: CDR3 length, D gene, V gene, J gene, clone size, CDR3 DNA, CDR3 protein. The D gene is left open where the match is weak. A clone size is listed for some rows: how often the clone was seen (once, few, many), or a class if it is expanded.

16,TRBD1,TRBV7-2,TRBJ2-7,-,TGTGCCAGCAGCTTAGCCCCCCCTAAGACAGGGGACGAGCAGTACTTC,CASSLAPPKTGDEQYF
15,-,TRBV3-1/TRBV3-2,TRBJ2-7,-,TGTGCCAGCAGCCAGGACGCGACTAGCTCCTACGAGCAGTACTTC,CASSQDATSSYEQYF
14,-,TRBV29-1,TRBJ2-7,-,TGCAGCGTTGGGGTAGCCGCCGGGGCCTACGAGCAGTACTTC,CSVGVAAGAYEQYF
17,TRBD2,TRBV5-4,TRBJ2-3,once,TGTGCCAGCAGCTTGGCGTCGGGGGGGAGTGGCACAGATACGCAGTATTTT,CASSLASGGSGTDTQYF
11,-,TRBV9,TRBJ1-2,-,TGTGCCAGCAGCGTAGAACAGGGCTACACCTTC,CASSVEQGYTF
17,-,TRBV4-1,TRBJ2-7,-,TGCGCCAGCAGCCAAGGGGGGGGACGGACAGCCTCCTACGAGCAGTACTTC,CASSQGGGRTASYEQYF
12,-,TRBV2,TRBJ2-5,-,TGTGCCAGCGCTAGGGGTAGTGAGACCCAGTACTTC,CASARGSETQYF
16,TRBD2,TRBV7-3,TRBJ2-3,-,TGTGCCAGCAGCCCGACCGGGACTAGCGGCACAGATACGCAGTATTTT,CASSPTGTSGTDTQYF
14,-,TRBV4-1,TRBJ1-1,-,TGCGCCAGCAGCCAAGTTGGGGGAGGCACTGAAGCTTTCTTT,CASSQVGGGTEAFF
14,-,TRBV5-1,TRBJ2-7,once,TGCGCCAGCAGCTTGGACAGGGAAGGGAGCGAGCAGTACTTC,CASSLDREGSEQYF
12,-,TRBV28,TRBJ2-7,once,TGTGCCAGCAGCCGCGGCTCCTACGAGCAGTACTTC,CASSRGSYEQYF
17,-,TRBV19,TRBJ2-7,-,TGTGCCAGTAGTATAGTCCCAGGACAGCACAGGATCGACGAGCAGTACTTC,CASSIVPGQHRIDEQYF
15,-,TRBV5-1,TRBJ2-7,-,TGCGCCAGCAGCTCTGGAGGCGGGACGTCCTACGAGCAGTACTTC,CASSSGGGTSYEQYF
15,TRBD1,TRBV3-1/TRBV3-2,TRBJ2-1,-,TGTGCCAGCAGCTTTGAGGACAGGGTCTACAATGAGCAGTTCTTC,CASSFEDRVYNEQFF
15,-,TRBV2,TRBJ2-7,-,TGTGCCAGCAGTGAAGAAAGTGGAGGGGTCTACGAGCAGTACTTC,CASSEESGGVYEQYF
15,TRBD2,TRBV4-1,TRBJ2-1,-,TGCGCCAGCAGCCAAGTTATGTCGGGGAGGGATGAGCAGTTCTTC,CASSQVMSGRDEQFF